This T cell receptor (beta chain) derives from a study of cytomegalovirus exposure and HLA in healthy donors. Findings and limits, study-wide: Most CMV-associated TCR beta chains were later found to appear HLA-restricted.

PCR was performed using 60 Vbeta and 13 Jbeta primers. Sequencing used immunoSEQ multiplex PCR; TCRdb keeps in-frame clones, though not all of them. The sample shows about 92,000 clones, roughly 70% of them seen only once. To note about this clone: Its antigen is not identified.

Germline loops: CDR1 MNHEY, CDR2 SMNVEV (reference sequence). V lost 3 bases and J 0 bases, leaving 9 bases between the germline ends. CDR3 length: 14 amino acids. The specimen was PBMCs. The chain links TRBV27 to TRBJ2-7; D not resolved. This receptor was taken from a woman aged 18-35 years in good health and CMV-seropositive. The CDR3, as DNA: TGTGCCAGCAGTTTTGGTTCCAGCTCCTACGAGCAGTACTTC. This encodes CASSFGSSSYEQYF.